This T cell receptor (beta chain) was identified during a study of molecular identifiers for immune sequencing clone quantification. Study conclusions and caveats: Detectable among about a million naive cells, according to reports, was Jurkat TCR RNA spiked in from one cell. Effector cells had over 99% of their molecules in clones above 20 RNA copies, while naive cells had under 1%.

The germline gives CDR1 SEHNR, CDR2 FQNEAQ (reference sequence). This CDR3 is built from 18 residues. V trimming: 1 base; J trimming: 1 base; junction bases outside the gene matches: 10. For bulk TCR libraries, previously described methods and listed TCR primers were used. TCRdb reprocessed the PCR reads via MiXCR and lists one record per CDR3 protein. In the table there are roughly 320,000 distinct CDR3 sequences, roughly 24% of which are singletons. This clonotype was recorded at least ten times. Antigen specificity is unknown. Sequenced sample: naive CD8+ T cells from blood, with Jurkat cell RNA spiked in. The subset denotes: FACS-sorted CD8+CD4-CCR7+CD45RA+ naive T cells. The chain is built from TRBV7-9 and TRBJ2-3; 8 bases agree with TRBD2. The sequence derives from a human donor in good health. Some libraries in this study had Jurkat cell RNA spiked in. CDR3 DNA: TGTGCCAGCAGCTTAGAGTGGAGCGGGGGATCTGGCACAGATACGCAGTATTTT. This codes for CASSLEWSGGSGTDTQYF.